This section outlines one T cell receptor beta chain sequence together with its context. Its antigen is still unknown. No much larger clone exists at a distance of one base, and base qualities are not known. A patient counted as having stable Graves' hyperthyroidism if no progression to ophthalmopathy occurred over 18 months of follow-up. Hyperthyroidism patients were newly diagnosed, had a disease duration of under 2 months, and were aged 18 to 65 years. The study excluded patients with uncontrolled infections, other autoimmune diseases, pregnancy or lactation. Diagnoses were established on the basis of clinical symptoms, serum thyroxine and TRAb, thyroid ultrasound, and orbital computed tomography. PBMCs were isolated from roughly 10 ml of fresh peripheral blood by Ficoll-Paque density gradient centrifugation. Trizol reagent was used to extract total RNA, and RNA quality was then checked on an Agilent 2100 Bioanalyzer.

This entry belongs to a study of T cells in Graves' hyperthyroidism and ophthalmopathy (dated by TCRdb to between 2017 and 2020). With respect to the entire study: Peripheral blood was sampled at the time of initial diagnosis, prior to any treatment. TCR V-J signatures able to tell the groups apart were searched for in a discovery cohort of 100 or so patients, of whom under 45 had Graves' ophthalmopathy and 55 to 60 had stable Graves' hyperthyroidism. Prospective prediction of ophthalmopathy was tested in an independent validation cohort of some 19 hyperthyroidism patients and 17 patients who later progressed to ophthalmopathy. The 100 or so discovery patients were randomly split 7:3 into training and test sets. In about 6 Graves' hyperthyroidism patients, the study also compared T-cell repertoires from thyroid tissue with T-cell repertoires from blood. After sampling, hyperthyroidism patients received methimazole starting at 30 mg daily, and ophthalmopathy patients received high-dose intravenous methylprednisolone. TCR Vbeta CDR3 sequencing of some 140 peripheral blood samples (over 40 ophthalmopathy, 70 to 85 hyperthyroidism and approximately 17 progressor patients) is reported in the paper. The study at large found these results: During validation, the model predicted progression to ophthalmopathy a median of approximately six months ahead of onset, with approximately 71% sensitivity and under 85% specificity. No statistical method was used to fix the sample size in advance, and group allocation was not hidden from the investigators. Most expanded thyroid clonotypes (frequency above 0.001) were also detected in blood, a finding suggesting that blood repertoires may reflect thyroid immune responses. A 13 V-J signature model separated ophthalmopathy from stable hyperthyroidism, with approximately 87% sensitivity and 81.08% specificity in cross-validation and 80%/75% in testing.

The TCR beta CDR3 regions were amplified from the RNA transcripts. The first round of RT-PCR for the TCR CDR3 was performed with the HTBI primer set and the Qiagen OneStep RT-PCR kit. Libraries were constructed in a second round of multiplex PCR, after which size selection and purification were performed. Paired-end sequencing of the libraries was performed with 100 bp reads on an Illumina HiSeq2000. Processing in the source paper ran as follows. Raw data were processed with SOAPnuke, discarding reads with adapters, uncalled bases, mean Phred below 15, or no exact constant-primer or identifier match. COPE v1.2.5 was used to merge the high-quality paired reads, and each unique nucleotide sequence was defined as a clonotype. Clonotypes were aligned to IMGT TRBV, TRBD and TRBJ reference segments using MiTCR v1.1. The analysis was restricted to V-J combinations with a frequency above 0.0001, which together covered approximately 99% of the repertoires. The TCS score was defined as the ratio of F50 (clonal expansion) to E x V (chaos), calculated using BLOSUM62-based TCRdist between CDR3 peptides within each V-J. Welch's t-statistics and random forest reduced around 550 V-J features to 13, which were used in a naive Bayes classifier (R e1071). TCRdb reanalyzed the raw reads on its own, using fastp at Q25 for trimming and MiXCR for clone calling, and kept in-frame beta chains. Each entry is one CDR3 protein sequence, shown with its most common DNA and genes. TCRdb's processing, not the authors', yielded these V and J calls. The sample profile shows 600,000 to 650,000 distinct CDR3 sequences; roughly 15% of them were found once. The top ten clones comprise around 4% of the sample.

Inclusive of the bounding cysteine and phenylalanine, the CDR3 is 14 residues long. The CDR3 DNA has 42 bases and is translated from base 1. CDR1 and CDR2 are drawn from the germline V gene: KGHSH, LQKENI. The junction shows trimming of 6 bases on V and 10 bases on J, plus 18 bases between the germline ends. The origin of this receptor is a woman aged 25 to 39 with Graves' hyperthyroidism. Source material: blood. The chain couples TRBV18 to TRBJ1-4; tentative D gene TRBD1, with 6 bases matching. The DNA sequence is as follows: TGTGCCAGCTCCCCCGAGGGGGGGGCGGGAAAACTGTTTTTT. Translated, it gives CASSPEGGAGKLFF.